Shown below are 10 T cell receptor beta chains from a single sample sequenced in a study of blood T cell repertoires in COVID-19 (dated by TCRdb to 2018 to 2021). Libraries were constructed by the immunoSEQ multiplex PCR assay. Not all clones reach the TCRdb copy of this immuneACCESS table, which keeps in-frame sequences only. Checked studies attribute under half of the gap to unresolved V genes and leave the rest unexplained. The sample table lists around 400,000 clones, about 88% of them with a count of one. 1.4% of the sample belongs to the ten largest clones. The sample taken for sequencing was PBMCs or T cells enriched from blood (not recorded which). The receptors were sampled from a young woman who had been exposed to COVID-19.

The chain combines TRBV21-1 with TRBJ2-7; the D call in the table, TRBD2, was not verified against the DNA. TRBV21-1 is recorded as a pseudogene. The CDR3 covers 14 residues. The CDR3 DNA is TGTGCCAGCAGCAACCAAGGAGGACCATACGAGCAGTACTTC. This encodes CASSNQGGPYEQYF.

The chain combines TRBV7-6 with TRBJ2-1, with D possibly matching TRBD2 (5 bases). CDR1 and CDR2 (germline): SGHVS, FNYEAQ. V was clipped by 1 base and J by 8 bases, with 18 bases between them. The CDR3 is made up of 16 amino acids. In DNA, the CDR3 is TGTGCCAGCAGCTTAGTGAGCGGTGGGAACTGGGATGAGCAGTTCTTC. Its protein product is CASSLVSGGNWDEQFF.

J is TRBJ2-1 and V is TRBV15; 8 nucleotides match TRBD2. V lost 0 bases and J lost 2; bases outside the gene matches: 3. The CDR3 loop spans 16 amino acids. The germline gives CDR1 LNHNV, CDR2 YYDKDF (reference sequence). The DNA of the CDR3 is TGTGCCACCAGCAGAGAGGGCGGGAGGACCTACAATGAGCAGTTCTTC. It specifies CATSREGGRTYNEQFF.

The V gene is TRBV4-1, the J gene TRBJ2-4; D gene ambiguous. V was trimmed by 2 bases and J by 0 bases, leaving 5 bases between them. The CDR3 consists of 14 residues. From germline, CDR1 is MGHRA and CDR2 YSYEKL. DNA of the CDR3: TGCGCCAGCAGCCAACCTATAGCCAAAAACATTCAGTACTTC. Residues: CASSQPIAKNIQYF.

This sequence joins TRBV28 and TRBJ1-1, with TRBD1 as a possible D gene (5 bases). Germline values: CDR1 MDHEN, CDR2 SYDVKM. The CDR3 runs to 14 residues. V lost 2 bases and J 6 bases, leaving 13 bases between the germline ends. In DNA, the CDR3 is TGTGCCAGCAGTTTACCCGGGACTCTCTCTGAAGCTTTCTTT. This sequence encodes CASSLPGTLSEAFF.

This clone was seen only once. The chain employs TRBV20-1 and TRBJ2-1, with a possible D match to TRBD2 (5 bases). Germline V gene lookup returns CDR1 DFQATT and CDR2 SNEGSKA (reference sequence). The CDR3 spans 14 residues. V was shortened by 3 bases and J by 5 bases, with 14 bases between the two germline ends. In DNA, the CDR3 is TGCAGTGCTAGTCTCGGGGAGAGCCACAATGAGCAGTTCTTC. Translating it yields CSASLGESHNEQFF.

This clone has a single count. The genes are TRBV28 and TRBJ2-3; unclear D gene. Trimming shortened V by 7 bases and J by 8 bases, and 13 bases separated the two germline ends. Looked up from germline, CDR1 is MDHEN and CDR2 is SYDVKM. The CDR3 has 12 residues. The CDR3 protein is CASTLRPGTQYF. CDR3 nucleotide sequence: TGTGCCAGCACTCTACGTCCGGGTACGCAGTATTTT.

The chain is built from TRBV4-3 and TRBJ2-3; D unresolved. The ends were cut back, 1 base at V and 4 bases at J, with 15 bases in the middle. The CDR3 totals 16 residues. CDR1 is LGHNA, CDR2 YSLEER, per germline. As DNA, the CDR3 is TGCGCCAGCAGCCAAGGGGCCAGTCAAATTCCAGATACGCAGTATTTT. This codes for CASSQGASQIPDTQYF.

The rearrangement joins TRBV19 to TRBJ2-1; 9 nucleotides align to TRBD2. Unmatched junction bases numbered 18, after V lost 6 bases and J lost 9 bases. Germline values: CDR1 LNHDA, CDR2 SQIVND (reference sequence). The CDR3 length is 17 residues. Here the CDR3 reads CASSRTASGMRLSEQFF. In DNA form, the CDR3 reads TGTGCCAGTAGCCGTACCGCTAGCGGGATGAGGCTCAGTGAGCAGTTCTTC. The whole variable domain, filled in from reference TRBV19 and TRBJ2-1, reads DGGITQSPKYLFRKEGQNVTLSCEQNLNHDAMYWYRQDPGQGLRLIYYSQIVNDFQKGDIAEGYSVSREKKESFPLTVTSAQKNPTAFYLCASSRTASGMRLSEQFFGPGTRLTVL.

The J gene is TRBJ2-1, the V gene TRBV19, with TRBD1 matching 7 bases. Germline assignment: CDR1 LNHDA and CDR2 SQIVND (reference sequence). Trimming removed 1 base from V and 4 bases from J; junction bases left unmatched: 7. The length of the CDR3 is 16 residues. CDR3 DNA: TGTGCCAGTAGTATAGTTCAGGGGACAGCTTACAATGAGCAGTTCTTC. It yields the protein CASSIVQGTAYNEQFF.